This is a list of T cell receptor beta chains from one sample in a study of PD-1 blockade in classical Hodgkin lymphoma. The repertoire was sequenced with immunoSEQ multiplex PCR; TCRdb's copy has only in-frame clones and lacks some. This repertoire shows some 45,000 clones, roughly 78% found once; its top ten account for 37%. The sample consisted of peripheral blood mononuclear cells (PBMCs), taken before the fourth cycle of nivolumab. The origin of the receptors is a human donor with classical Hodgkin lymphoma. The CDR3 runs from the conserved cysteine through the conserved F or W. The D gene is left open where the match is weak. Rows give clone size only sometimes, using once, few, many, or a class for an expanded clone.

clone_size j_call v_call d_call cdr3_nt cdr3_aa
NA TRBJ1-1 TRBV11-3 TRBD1 TGTGCCAGCAGCTTCGGGACAGGGTGGACTGAAGCTTTCTTT CASSFGTGWTEAFF
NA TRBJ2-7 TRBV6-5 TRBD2 TGTGCCAGCAGTCCGAGCGGGGCCACCTCCTACGAGCAGTACTTC CASSPSGATSYEQYF
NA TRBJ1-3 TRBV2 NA TGTGCCAGCCCCTCCTCGGGCAGTTACTCTGGAAACACCATATATTTT CASPSSGSYSGNTIYF
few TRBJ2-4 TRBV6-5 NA TGTGCCAGCGGCTACGGGGCCAAAAACATTCAGTACTTC CASGYGAKNIQYF
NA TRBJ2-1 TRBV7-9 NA TGTGCCAGCAGAGGTAGCTCCTACAATGAGCAGTTCTTC CASRGSSYNEQFF
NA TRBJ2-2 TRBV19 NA TGTGCCAGTAGTATAGGGGGGAACACCGGGGAGCTGTTTTTT CASSIGGNTGELFF
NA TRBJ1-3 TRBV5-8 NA TGTGCCAGCAGCTTGTTAGCCGGAAACACCATATATTTT CASSLLAGNTIYF
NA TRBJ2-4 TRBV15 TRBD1 TGTGCCACCAGCAGTGAACCCGGGACAGGGGGAAGAATTGACAAAAACATTCAGTACTTC CATSSEPGTGGRIDKNIQYF
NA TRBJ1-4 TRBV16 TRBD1 TGTGCCAGCAGCCAAAGGGGGCAGGCTAATGAAAAACTGTTTTTT CASSQRGQANEKLFF
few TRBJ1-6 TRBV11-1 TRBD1 TGTGCCAGCAGCTTACAAGACCTTACAGGGGTTAGGTCACCCCTCCACTTT CASSLQDLTGVRSPLHF
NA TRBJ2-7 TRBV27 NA TGTGCCAGCAGTCCAAAGACAGCCTCCTACGAGCAGTACTTC CASSPKTASYEQYF
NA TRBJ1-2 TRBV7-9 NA TGTGCCAGCAGCGTGACAGGCTCGGGCTACACCTTC CASSVTGSGYTF
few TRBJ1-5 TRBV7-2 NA TGTGCCAGCAGTCCTGATTATAGCAATCAGCCCCAGCATTTT CASSPDYSNQPQHF
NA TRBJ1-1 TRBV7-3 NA TGTGCCAGCAGCCTAGGGGATACTAGCAGAAACACTGAAGCTTTCTTT CASSLGDTSRNTEAFF
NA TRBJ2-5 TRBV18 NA TGTGCCAGCTCACCAGCGCAAGAGACCCAGTACTTC CASSPAQETQYF
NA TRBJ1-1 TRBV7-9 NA TGTGCCAGCAGCCCAATAAGTATCCTAGGATTCACTGAAGCTTTCTTT CASSPISILGFTEAFF
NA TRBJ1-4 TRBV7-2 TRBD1 TGTGCCAGCAGCAGTTTACAGGGGGAAAAACTGTTTTTT CASSSLQGEKLFF
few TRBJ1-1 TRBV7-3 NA TGTGCCAGCAGCTTAAAGGGGCGAGACACTGAAGCTTTCTTT CASSLKGRDTEAFF
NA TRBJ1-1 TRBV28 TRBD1 TGTGCCAGCAGGTCCGGTGGGACAGGGAGAATGAACACTGAAGCTTTCTTT CASRSGGTGRMNTEAFF
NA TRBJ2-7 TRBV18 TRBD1 TGTGCCAGCTCACCGCGGACAGGGGGGAACGAGCAGTACTTC CASSPRTGGNEQYF
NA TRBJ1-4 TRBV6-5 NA TGTGCCAGCACCCCCAAGGGGCGGCTTAATGAAAAACTGTTTTTT CASTPKGRLNEKLFF
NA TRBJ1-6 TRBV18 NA TGTGCCAGCTCAACAGCCGGTAGTAATTCACCCCTCCACTTT CASSTAGSNSPLHF
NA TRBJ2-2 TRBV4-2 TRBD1 TGTGCCAGCAGCCAAGATTGGGACAGGAACACCGGGGAGCTGTTTTTT CASSQDWDRNTGELFF
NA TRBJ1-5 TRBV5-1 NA TGCGCCAGCAGCTTGGACGGTACGGTACCGCCCCAGCATTTT CASSLDGTVPPQHF
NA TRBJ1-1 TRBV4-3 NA TGCGCCAGCAGCCGTCCAGGGCGGATGAACACTGAAGCTTTCTTT CASSRPGRMNTEAFF
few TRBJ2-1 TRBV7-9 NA TGTGCCAGCAGCTTAGCGAATTTAGAGGGAGGTGAGCAGTTCTTC CASSLANLEGGEQFF
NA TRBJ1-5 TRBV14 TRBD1 TGTGCCAGCAGCCTAGGGACAGGGGTAAATCAGCCCCAGCATTTT CASSLGTGVNQPQHF
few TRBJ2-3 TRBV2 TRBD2 TGTGCCAGCAGCAGAACGGGGGGGCACACAGATACGCAGTATTTT CASSRTGGHTDTQYF
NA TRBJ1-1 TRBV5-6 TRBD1 TGTGCCAGCAAATGGGACAGGGGGGAAGCTTTCTTT CASKWDRGEAFF
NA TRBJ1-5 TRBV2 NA TGTGCCAGCAGTGAGGGGGGGGACTACATCAATCAGCCCCAGCATTTT CASSEGGDYINQPQHF
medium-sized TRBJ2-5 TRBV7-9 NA TGTGCCAGCAGCCCCGGGGGATTTCAAGAGACCCAGTACTTC CASSPGGFQETQYF
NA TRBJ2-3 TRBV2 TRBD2 TGTGCCAGCAGTGAAGTTCTAGCGGCGGGGACAGATACGCAGTATTTT CASSEVLAAGTDTQYF
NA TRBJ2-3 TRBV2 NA TGTGCCAGCAAACCCGGCGGGGGCACAGATACGCAGTATTTT CASKPGGGTDTQYF
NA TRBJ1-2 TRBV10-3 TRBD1 TGTGCCATCAGCGGACAGGGGGTCGACTATGGCTACACCTTC CAISGQGVDYGYTF